Sequencing of this TCR beta chain was carried out in a study of metastatic and nonmetastatic thyroid tumors. Across the study: The study looked at repertoires side by side in blood and in tumor or nodule tissue from malignant and benign thyroid patients. Study-wide findings and caveats: Within blood and tumor, benign nodules reportedly had significantly lower TCR beta diversity than malignant thyroid tumors did.

Prior to thyroid surgery, none of the patients had received any treatment. In regard to this clone: The antigen is undetermined.

TCRdb redid the clone calls on the PCR reads using MiXCR. The sample holds tens of thousands of clones, around half seen once. CDR1 is MNHNS and CDR2 is SASEGT in the germline V gene. Between the trimmed V and J ends, which lost 1 base and 7 bases, there was a span of 14 bases. The CDR3 has 14 amino acids. This sequence was found in a male donor with papillary thyroid cancer or a benign thyroid nodule (not recorded which). Some clones in this sample may be carry-over from other donors' samples. The V gene is TRBV6-1, the J gene TRBJ2-7; D gene ambiguous. The source material was tumor tissue. The DNA of the CDR3 is TGTGCCAGCAGTGAAGGCGGTACCCTAATAGAGCAGTACTTC. Its protein is CASSEGGTLIEQYF.